A selection of T cell receptor beta chains follows, all from one sample in a study of patients and donors after allogeneic stem cell transplantation. TCRdb processed the RT-PCR reads anew with MiXCR; each CDR3 protein has one entry. The data hold about 410,000 distinct CDR3 sequences, with more than 15% observed a single time. Sequenced input: blood, either unsorted or a sorted T cell fraction (not recorded which). These receptors were collected from a human donor who was either an allogeneic HSCT recipient or a stem cell or donor lymphocyte infusion donor (not recorded which). It is not recorded whose cells these are; they may come from a transplant donor. The CDR3 runs from the conserved cysteine through the conserved F or W. A D gene is named only where the DNA matches it firmly. Size tells how often a clone was seen (once, few, many) or the class of an expanded clone, and some rows leave it out.

TRBV6-1	.	TRBJ2-3	TRBD2	CASSLLAGATFSTDTQYF	TGTGCCAGCAGCCTACTAGCGGGGGCCACCTTTAGCACAGATACGCAGTATTTT
TRBV7-2	few	TRBJ1-2	.	CASSLVEGSDYGYTF	TGTGCCAGCAGCTTAGTGGAGGGGTCGGACTATGGCTACACCTTC
TRBV7-2	many	TRBJ1-4	.	CASSLSRSPNEKLFF	TGTGCCAGCAGCTTATCTAGGAGCCCTAATGAAAAACTGTTTTTT
TRBV4-1	few	TRBJ2-7	.	CASSSDRTYEQYF	TGCGCCAGCAGTTCCGACAGGACCTACGAGCAGTACTTC
TRBV27	.	TRBJ2-1	.	CASSKLLAPNNEQFF	TGTGCCAGCAGTAAACTCCTAGCGCCAAACAATGAGCAGTTCTTC
TRBV6-5	few	TRBJ2-7	.	CASSYRDRAGWEQYF	TGTGCCAGCAGTTACAGGGACCGGGCGGGCTGGGAGCAGTACTTC
TRBV29-1	.	TRBJ1-1	TRBD1	CSGQQGVVEAFF	TGCAGCGGGCAACAGGGGGTTGTTGAAGCTTTCTTT
TRBV5-1	few	TRBJ2-1	TRBD1	CASSLRQGLSNEQFF	TGCGCCAGCAGCCTACGACAGGGGCTTAGCAATGAGCAGTTCTTC
TRBV6-4	.	TRBJ2-3	.	CASSDSSPPDTQYF	TGTGCCAGCAGTGACTCGAGTCCCCCCGATACGCAGTATTTT
TRBV3-1	many	TRBJ2-1	.	CASSQDGVSGRRYNEQFF	TGTGCCAGCAGCCAAGATGGGGTCTCGGGACGCCGCTACAATGAGCAGTTCTTC
TRBV25-1	.	TRBJ2-3	TRBD2	CASSSHSGLAGGKSSTDTQYF	TGTGCCAGCAGTTCCCACTCCGGACTAGCGGGGGGCAAATCTAGCACAGATACGCAGTATTTT
TRBV7-2	.	TRBJ2-5	.	CASSFSAGQETQYF	TGTGCCAGCAGCTTCTCGGCGGGTCAAGAGACCCAGTACTTC
TRBV18	many	TRBJ2-7	TRBD2	CASSPSSGSNEQYF	TGTGCCAGCTCACCGTCTAGCGGGAGCAACGAGCAGTACTTC
TRBV12-3/TRBV12-4	few	TRBJ2-3	.	CASSSLAPTDTQYF	TGTGCCAGCAGTTCACTAGCCCCCACAGATACGCAGTATTTT
TRBV2	few	TRBJ2-2	.	CASSEAGGQVGELFF	TGTGCCAGCAGTGAAGCAGGGGGGCAGGTCGGGGAGCTGTTTTTT
TRBV20-1	few	TRBJ2-6	.	CSARDTVGSGANVLTF	TGCAGTGCTAGAGACACCGTAGGCTCTGGGGCCAACGTCCTGACTTTC
TRBV29-1	many	TRBJ2-7	.	CSSRKGNEQYF	TGCAGCTCTAGGAAGGGAAACGAGCAGTACTTC
TRBV30	.	TRBJ2-3	.	CAWNRREGDTQYF	TGTGCCTGGAATAGGAGAGAGGGCGATACGCAGTATTTT
TRBV9	few	TRBJ1-1	.	CASSVSGVAEAFF	TGTGCCAGCAGCGTTTCAGGGGTAGCTGAAGCTTTCTTT
TRBV9	few	TRBJ2-7	.	CASSVGSDQAYEQYF	TGTGCCAGCAGCGTAGGGTCAGACCAGGCCTACGAGCAGTACTTC
TRBV20-1	.	TRBJ2-7	TRBD2	CSARSAAGGLIEQYF	TGCAGTGCTAGGTCCGCAGCGGGAGGGTTAATCGAGCAGTACTTC
TRBV12-3/TRBV12-4	many	TRBJ2-5	.	CASSLRGTQYF	TGTGCCAGCAGTTTACGGGGTACGCAGTACTTC
TRBV24-1	.	TRBJ2-2	TRBD1	CATSEAGTENTGELFF	TGTGCCACCAGTGAAGCCGGGACAGAAAACACCGGGGAGCTGTTTTTT
TRBV4-3	.	TRBJ1-5	.	CASSQPGADSNRPQHF	TGCGCCAGCAGCCAACCCGGGGCCGACTCCAATCGGCCCCAGCATTTT